These 27 T cell receptor beta chains share one sample of origin, sequenced in a study of blood T cell repertoires in COVID-19. Sequencing was performed with immunoSEQ multiplex PCR; in TCRdb, only in-frame clones are kept and a portion is missing. The table shows approximately 270,000 clones, with 80% to 90% occurring only once. The sample comprised peripheral blood. These receptor sequences come from a woman between 65 and 79 years old with acute or convalescent COVID-19.

The chain carries TRBV5-1 and TRBJ1-2; D is possibly TRBD1 (5 bases). V was clipped by 0 bases and J by 2 bases, with 11 bases between them. From germline, CDR1 is SGHRS and CDR2 YFSETQ. The length of the CDR3 is 15 residues. The CDR3 reads CASSLAIGGNYGYTF. CDR3 nucleotide sequence: TGCGCCAGCAGCTTGGCTATCGGGGGAAACTATGGCTACACCTTC.

The chain is built from TRBV11-2 and TRBJ2-1; 9 bases fit TRBD2. V was pared by 5 bases and J by 0 bases, with 8 bases of the junction left unmatched. Germline V CDR1 and CDR2: SGHAT, FQNNGV. This CDR3 spans 17 amino acids. CDR3 DNA sequence: TGTGCCAGCAGCCCGCCTAGCGGGGCCAGCTCCTACAATGAGCAGTTCTTC. It codes for CASSPPSGASSYNEQFF.

This chain connects TRBV7-3 to TRBJ1-1, with no clear D. With 2 bases removed from V and 1 base from J, the gap between germline ends came to 8 bases. The CDR3 runs 14 residues. Germline V CDR1 and CDR2: SGHTA, FQGTGA. DNA for the CDR3: TGTGCCAGCAGCTTAGAATCGGGGAACACTGAAGCTTTCTTT. Protein sequence: CASSLESGNTEAFF.

The chain employs TRBV7-7 and TRBJ2-1; 8 bases map to TRBD1. The length of the CDR3 is 15 residues. J lost 4 bases, V lost 5 bases, and 7 bases had no gene match. Looked up from germline, CDR1 is SSHAT and CDR2 is FNYEAQ (reference sequence). CDR3 nucleotide sequence: TGTGCCAGCAGCCCCCGGACAGGGCGATACAATGAGCAGTTCTTC. As protein: CASSPRTGRYNEQFF. Combining the CDR3 with reference TRBV7-7 and TRBJ2-1 gives the whole variable domain GAGVSQSPRYKVTKRGQDVTLRCDPISSHATLYWYQQALGQGPEFLTYFNYEAQPDKSGLPSDRFSAERPEGSISTLTIQRTEQRDSAMYRCASSPRTGRYNEQFFGPGTRLTVL.

The chain combines TRBV18 with TRBJ1-2; D not resolved. V was shortened by 6 bases and J by 2 bases, with 10 bases between the two germline ends. The CDR3 length is 13 residues. The germline gives CDR1 KGHSH, CDR2 LQKENI. This chain's CDR3 is CASSDTANYGYTF. CDR3 DNA: TGTGCCAGCTCCGACACGGCAAACTATGGCTACACCTTC.

The chain combines TRBV20-1 with TRBJ2-1; the match to TRBD2 covers 8 bases. Germline V lookup: CDR1 DFQATT, CDR2 SNEGSKA (reference sequence). This CDR3 contains 16 residues. The V segment lost 3 bases and the J segment 5 bases; nucleotides outside the gene matches: 12. CDR3 bases: TGCAGTGCTAGTGACCCAAGCGGGGGTTTCAACAATGAGCAGTTCTTC. This gives the protein CSASDPSGGFNNEQFF.

This rearrangement joins TRBV20-1 to TRBJ1-1; 7 nucleotides align to TRBD1. The CDR3 runs to 11 residues. Germline CDR1 and CDR2: DFQATT and SNEGSKA (reference sequence). Germline trimming cut 3 bases from V and 6 bases from J; bases unmatched to any gene: 1. The CDR3 DNA sequence: TGCAGTGCTAGGGGACAGCCTGAAGCTTTCTTT. Its protein is CSARGQPEAFF.

J is TRBJ2-1 and V is TRBV14; D is possibly TRBD2 (6 bases). Deletions cut 3 bases from V and 4 bases from J, with 10 bases between. Germline V gene sequence: CDR1 SGHDN, CDR2 FVKESK. This CDR3 is built from 14 residues. This chain's CDR3 is CASSHRDLYNEQFF. In DNA form, the CDR3 reads TGTGCCAGCAGCCACCGGGACTTATACAATGAGCAGTTCTTC.

The CDR3 sequence is CASKFSQNQPQHF. The CDR3 DNA reads as TGTGCCAGTAAATTTAGCCAGAATCAGCCCCAGCATTTT. J is TRBJ1-5 and V is TRBV19; D gene uncertain. CDR1 LNHDA and CDR2 SQIVND come from the germline V gene (reference sequence). The V and J ends lost 7 bases and 4 bases respectively, with 11 bases between them. This CDR3 comprises 13 residues.

This chain connects TRBV10-3 to TRBJ2-5, with 7 bases aligning to TRBD2. J lost 1 base, V lost 3 bases, and 8 bases had no gene match. Germline loops: CDR1 ENHRY, CDR2 SYGVKD. CDR3 length: 16 amino acids. CDR3 region: CAISEKGGGGQETQYF. Here the CDR3 DNA reads TGTGCCATCAGTGAAAAAGGAGGCGGGGGCCAAGAGACCCAGTACTTC.

The chain has TRBV6-5 and TRBJ1-1, with no clear D. Trimming took 0 bases from V and 0 from J, leaving 8 bases between them. Per the germline V gene, CDR1 is MNHEY and CDR2 is SVGAGI. The CDR3 runs to 15 residues. The CDR3 sequence: CASSYSSGVNTEAFF. DNA for the CDR3: TGTGCCAGCAGTTACTCGAGCGGGGTGAACACTGAAGCTTTCTTT.

The rearrangement links TRBV28 to TRBJ1-6, with D perhaps matching TRBD1 (5 bases). The V end lost 6 bases, the J end lost 8 bases, and 14 bases lay between the germline ends. CDR1 is MDHEN and CDR2 is SYDVKM in the germline V gene. CDR3 length: 14 residues. The CDR3: CASRYRDSYSPLHF. CDR3 nucleotides: TGTGCCAGCAGATACCGGGACTCTTATTCACCCCTCCACTTT.

The rearrangement joins TRBV6-6 to TRBJ1-5; tentatively, D is TRBD1 (5 bases). Germline CDR1 is MNHNY and CDR2 is SVGAGI (reference sequence). CDR3 length equals 15 residues. Trimming left V 0 bases short and J 6 bases short, with 12 bases between. The CDR3 DNA sequence: TGTGCCAGCAGTTACTCGGAGCAGGGAGGTCAGCCCCAGCATTTT. Its protein product is CASSYSEQGGQPQHF.

This clone appeared a few times. The chain employs TRBV3-1 (or the pseudogene TRBV3-2) and TRBJ1-1, with D unresolved. The V and J ends lost 2 bases and 1 base respectively, with 29 bases between them. The CDR3 is made up of 21 amino acids. Germline V gives CDR1 LGHDT, CDR2 YNNKEL (reference sequence). The CDR3 protein is CASSQLNWAGRATRENTEAFF. Written as DNA, the CDR3 is TGTGCCAGCAGCCAATTAAACTGGGCGGGGAGGGCCACAAGGGAGAACACTGAAGCTTTCTTT.

The chain recombines TRBV28 with TRBJ2-1; the D gene is possibly TRBD1 (6 bases). V was shortened by 1 base and J by 6 bases, with 13 bases between the two germline ends. The germline gives CDR1 MDHEN, CDR2 SYDVKM. CDR3 size: 15 residues. CDR3 sequence reads: CASSLFGGSVNEQFF. The DNA for the CDR3 is TGTGCCAGCAGTTTATTTGGGGGCTCGGTCAATGAGCAGTTCTTC.

DNA for the CDR3: TGTGCCAGCAGCCAGCCCTCGAGCGAGCAGTACTTC. Its translation: CASSQPSSEQYF. This chain uses TRBV3-1 (or the pseudogene TRBV3-2) with TRBJ2-7; D unclear. Trimming shortened V by 3 bases and J by 6 bases, and 9 bases separated the two germline ends. The CDR3 contains 12 residues. CDR1 is LGHDT and CDR2 is YNNKEL in the germline V gene (reference sequence).

This chain joins TRBV5-6 and TRBJ1-2, with TRBD1 matching over 7 bases. The CDR3 runs 17 residues. Germline CDR1 SGHDT, CDR2 YYEEEE. Unmatched junction bases numbered 9, after V lost 1 base and J lost 0 bases. For the CDR3, the DNA is TGTGCCAGCAGCTTGCTGGGCAGGGGGTTAGCTAACTATGGCTACACCTTC. It yields the protein CASSLLGRGLANYGYTF.

The chain couples TRBV3-1 (or the pseudogene TRBV3-2) to TRBJ2-3; a possible D gene is TRBD1 (7 bases). This CDR3 has 17 residues. V was shortened by 0 bases and J by 6 bases, with 19 bases between the two germline ends. The germline V gene has CDR1 LGHDT and CDR2 YNNKEL (reference sequence). This CDR3 is CASSQDTTSRGVDTQYF. The CDR3 DNA follows: TGTGCCAGCAGCCAAGATACAACTAGCAGGGGGGTGGATACGCAGTATTTT.

The chain joins TRBV12-3 or TRBV12-4 to TRBJ1-2; D unresolved. This CDR3 comprises 13 residues. Trimming removed 3 bases at V and 4 bases at J, with 9 bases between. CDR3 in DNA: TGTGCCAGCAGTTTCGCTCTAACCTATGGCTACACCTTC. Residues: CASSFALTYGYTF.

This chain links TRBV5-6 with TRBJ1-5; TRBD1 is a possible D gene (6 bases). V lost 2 bases to trimming and J lost 0 bases, with 12 bases between them. CDR1 is SGHDT and CDR2 is YYEEEE in the germline V gene. The CDR3 has 16 residues. The CDR3 DNA follows: TGTGCCAGCAGCTTACAGGGAAGCTATAGCAATCAGCCCCAGCATTTT. Amino acid sequence: CASSLQGSYSNQPQHF.

This chain links TRBV10-3 with TRBJ2-7; 9 nucleotides align to TRBD1. The V gene's germline CDR1 is ENHRY and CDR2 SYGVKD. The CDR3 totals 13 residues. V lost 6 bases, J lost 4 bases, and 4 bases stayed unmatched. The CDR3 nucleotides read TGTGCCATCAGCGGGACAGGGAAATACGAGCAGTACTTC. It translates to CAISGTGKYEQYF.

V is TRBV24-1 and J is TRBJ2-3, with TRBD1 matching 7 bases. Germline trimming cut 5 bases from V and 2 bases from J; bases unmatched to any gene: 12. This CDR3 has 17 residues. The germline V gene encodes CDR1 KGHDR and CDR2 SFDVKD. In DNA form, the CDR3 reads TGTGCCACCAGTGCTTTACTTTCAGGGGGATCCACAGATACGCAGTATTTT. Translated: CATSALLSGGSTDTQYF.

The rearrangement links TRBV3-1 (or the pseudogene TRBV3-2) to TRBJ1-2; 7 positions agree with TRBD1. The CDR3 runs to 13 residues. Trimming removed 6 bases from V and 8 bases from J; junction bases left unmatched: 9. The germline V gene has CDR1 LGHDT and CDR2 YNNKEL (reference sequence). The CDR3 protein is CASRYRDSSGYTF. CDR3 bases: TGTGCCAGCAGGTACCGGGACAGTTCGGGCTACACCTTC.

V and J are TRBV2 and TRBJ2-1; perhaps TRBD2 as D (5 bases). Trimming took 5 bases from V and 7 from J, leaving 15 bases between them. There are 14 residues in the CDR3. Germline-derived CDR1 and CDR2 are SNHLY and FYNNEI. The CDR3 DNA reads as TGTGCCAGCAGTCCCAGGACTCCGGGGAATGAGCAGTTCTTC. Protein product: CASSPRTPGNEQFF. Full variable domain (outside the CDR3, taken from reference TRBV2 and TRBJ2-1): EPEVTQTPSHQVTQMGQEVILRCVPISNHLYFYWYRQILGQKVEFLVSFYNNEISEKSEIFDDQFSVERPDGSNFTLKIRSTKLEDSAMYFCASSPRTPGNEQFFGPGTRLTVL.

The chain joins TRBV18 to TRBJ1-6, with D hard to call. V gave up 1 base and J gave up 7 bases, with 5 bases separating them. Germline V gene data show CDR1 as KGHSH and CDR2 as LQKENI. CDR3 size: 13 residues. The CDR3 region is CASSPQANSPLHF. CDR3 sequence (DNA): TGTGCCAGCTCACCACAAGCCAATTCACCCCTCCACTTT.

This clone was counted once. Other DNA sequences from this sample encode an identical CDR3 as well. The chain combines TRBV5-1 with TRBJ2-1; TRBD2 aligns across 7 bases. The V segment lost 2 bases and the J segment 3 bases; nucleotides outside the gene matches: 5. Germline CDR1 is SGHRS and CDR2 is YFSETQ. CDR3 length equals 15 residues. CDR3 coding DNA: TGCGCCAGCAGCTTAGGGGCTAGCGGCTACAATGAGCAGTTCTTC. Its protein is CASSLGASGYNEQFF. The whole variable domain, remainder taken from reference TRBV5-1 and TRBJ2-1, is KAGVTQTPRYLIKTRGQQVTLSCSPISGHRSVSWYQQTPGQGLQFLFEYFSETQRNKGNFPGRFSGRQFSNSRSEMNVSTLELGDSALYLCASSLGASGYNEQFFGPGTRLTVL.

The V and J genes are TRBV7-8 and TRBJ1-2, with 7 bases aligning to TRBD1. Germline CDR1 SGHVS, CDR2 FQNEAQ. The CDR3 length is 13 residues. V was pared by 5 bases and J by 8 bases, with 8 bases of the junction left unmatched. The CDR3 loop reads CASSPTGTEGYTF. CDR3 sequence (DNA): TGTGCCAGCAGCCCGACAGGGACAGAAGGCTACACCTTC. The full variable domain, rest sourced from reference TRBV7-8 and TRBJ1-2, is GAGVSQSPRYKVAKRGQDVALRCDPISGHVSLFWYQQALGQGPEFLTYFQNEAQLDKSGLPSDRFFAERPEGSVSTLKIQRTQQEDSAVYLCASSPTGTEGYTFGSGTRLTVV.